This T cell receptor (beta chain) was sequenced during a study of post-analysis software for immune sequencing data. Study conclusions and caveats: In patients, TRBV5-6, TRBV5-1 and TRBV20-1 belonged to five or six TRBV segments found more frequently than in controls. Relative to controls, patients with multiple sclerosis showed significantly lower normalized Chao1 diversity. F-measure co-clustering was strong for batch-matched samples.

Every TCR beta cDNA library bore unique molecular identifiers. When about 1 to 11 million T cells were used, they gave 500,000 or so cDNA molecules. TCRdb re-analysed the PCR reads in MiXCR, keeping a single row per CDR3 protein. The sample holds a few hundred thousand distinct CDR3 sequences, approximately 39% seen once. Comment on this clonotype: What it binds is unknown.

This CDR3 spans 15 amino acids. V shed 3 bases and J 5 bases; nucleotides not matched to a gene: 9. The V gene's germline CDR1 is GTSNPN and CDR2 SVGIG (reference sequence). The rearrangement joins TRBV30 to TRBJ2-3, with TRBD1 identical over 9 bases. This receptor was obtained from a girl aged 2 to 10 with multiple sclerosis. The specimen sequenced was blood. The CDR3 DNA sequence: TGTGCCTGGAGACTAAGGACAGGGGTGGGAGATACGCAGTATTTT. Its protein product is CAWRLRTGVGDTQYF. Based on the CDR3 plus reference TRBV30 and TRBJ2-3, the full variable domain is SQTIHQWPATLVQPVGSPLSLECTVEGTSNPNLYWYRQAAGRGLQLLFYSVGIGQISSEVPQNLSASRPQDRQFILSSKKLLLSDSGFYLCAWRLRTGVGDTQYFGPGTRLTVL.